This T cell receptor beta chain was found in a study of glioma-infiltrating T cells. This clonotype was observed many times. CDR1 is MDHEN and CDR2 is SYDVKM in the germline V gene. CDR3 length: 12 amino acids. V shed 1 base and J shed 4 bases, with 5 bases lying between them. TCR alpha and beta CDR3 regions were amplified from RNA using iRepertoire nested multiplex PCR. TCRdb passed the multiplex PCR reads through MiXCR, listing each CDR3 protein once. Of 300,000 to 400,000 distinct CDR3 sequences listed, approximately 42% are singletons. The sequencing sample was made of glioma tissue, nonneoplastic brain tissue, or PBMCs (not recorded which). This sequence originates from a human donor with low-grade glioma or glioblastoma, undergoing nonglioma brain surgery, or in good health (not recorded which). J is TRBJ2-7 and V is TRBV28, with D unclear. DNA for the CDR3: TGTGCCAGCAGTTTATTCCCATACGAGCAGTACTTC. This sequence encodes CASSLFPYEQYF.